This entry describes one TCR beta chain. Its antigen is unknown. Germline V lookup: CDR1 SGHRS, CDR2 YFSETQ. The length of the CDR3 is 15 residues. V dropped 0 bases and J dropped 7 bases, with 13 bases sitting between them. Both 60 Vbeta primers and 13 Jbeta primers went into the PCR. Only in-frame clones appear in the TCRdb table, and some are missing; sequencing was by immunoSEQ multiplex PCR. The sample has 250,000 or so clones, 80% to 95% seen once; the top ten hold 1.7%. The data originate from a study of cytomegalovirus exposure and HLA in healthy donors. Study-wide results and limits: TCR beta sequences reportedly predicted the HLA-A and HLA-B alleles of most subjects accurately. Links to common viral pathogens appeared, in a later analysis, for several of the most significant clusters.

V usage is TRBV5-1 and J usage is TRBJ2-2; weak D call: TRBD2 (6 bases). This TCR was recovered from a girl aged 2 to 9 in good health and CMV-seronegative. Sequencing used PBMCs. In DNA form, the CDR3 reads TGCGCCAGCAGCTTGGACGGGGGTCGGGTCGGGGAGCTGTTTTTT. Its translation is CASSLDGGRVGELFF.